This TCR beta chain was sequenced during a study of blood T cell repertoires in COVID-19. Study details: Collection of acute and convalescent COVID-19 samples took place in the United States, Italy and Spain. Sample material is recorded as cDNA or gDNA derived from T cells, B-cell-depleted T cells, or PBMCs.

Germline CDR1 reads SGHRS; CDR2 reads YFSETQ. The CDR3 is made up of 14 amino acids. J lost 4 bases, V lost 6 bases, and 9 bases had no gene match. Original data processing: Reference gene primer amplification gave estimated nucleated cell counts. Here immunoSEQ multiplex PCR was the method, and the copy in TCRdb shows in-frame clones only, minus some. Clonal size and the V and J genes are those of that table, whereas D and trimming came from the DNA. This table has 100,000 to 150,000 clones, around 88% appearing once. The TCR sequence derives from a human donor in a cohort sampled during active COVID-19. This sequence joins TRBV5-1 and TRBJ1-2; TRBD1 aligns across 7 bases. Sequencing input: peripheral blood. The CDR3 DNA follows: TGCGCCAGCAATCGGGACAGCGGCGGCTATGGCTACACCTTC. It is translated as CASNRDSGGYGYTF.